The next 8 T cell receptor beta chains were all read from a single sample in a study of CD8 T cells in ankylosing spondylitis. The antigens of these receptors remain unknown. General study results and limits: Ankylosing spondylitis blood appeared to carry a characteristic TCR beta motif of several highly homologous variants.

TCRdb ran MiXCR on the 5' RACE reads and lists one entry per CDR3 protein. The repertoire holds around 540,000 distinct CDR3 sequences, 12% seen once, with about 6.5% in the top ten. Material for sequencing was blood, either unsorted or a sorted T cell fraction (not recorded which). These receptors were obtained from a male donor with ankylosing spondylitis.

This clonotype was seen a few times. This chain connects TRBV12-3 or TRBV12-4 to TRBJ2-1; D might be TRBD2 (5 bases). CDR3 size: 14 residues. V was trimmed by 5 bases and J by 9 bases, leaving 17 bases between them. The CDR3 sequence: CASSLRLAVPEQFF. DNA of the CDR3: TGTGCCAGCAGTCTAAGGCTAGCTGTTCCTGAGCAGTTCTTC.

This rearrangement joins TRBV7-9 to TRBJ1-1; the match to TRBD1 covers 10 bases. This CDR3 spans 15 amino acids. J lost 0 bases, V lost 8 bases, and 6 bases had no gene match. The germline CDR1 and CDR2 sequences are SEHNR and FQNEAQ (reference sequence). The CDR3 reads CASHGQGGLNTEAFF. DNA for the CDR3: TGTGCCAGCCACGGACAGGGGGGTCTGAACACTGAAGCTTTCTTT.

V is TRBV4-1 and J is TRBJ2-5, with 11 bases that match TRBD1. The CDR3 has 16 amino acids. Germline V CDR1 and CDR2: MGHRA, YSYEKL. V lost 0 bases and J lost 5; bases outside the gene matches: 5. CDR3 coding DNA: TGCGCCAGCAGCCAAGATCTGGGACAGGGGGGCGAGACCCAGTACTTC. It specifies CASSQDLGQGGETQYF.

The V and J genes are TRBV5-1 and TRBJ2-6; D is uncertain. CDR3 length equals 15 residues. Trimming cost V 5 bases and J 1 base, with 10 bases left between them. In germline, CDR1 is SGHRS, CDR2 YFSETQ. The chain's CDR3 is CASRDPHSGANVLTF. CDR3 sequence (DNA): TGCGCCAGCAGGGACCCGCATTCTGGGGCCAACGTCCTGACTTTC. The whole variable domain, filled in from reference TRBV5-1 and TRBJ2-6, reads KAGVTQTPRYLIKTRGQQVTLSCSPISGHRSVSWYQQTPGQGLQFLFEYFSETQRNKGNFPGRFSGRQFSNSRSEMNVSTLELGDSALYLCASRDPHSGANVLTFGAGSRLTVL.

In its sample, this clonotype was seen many times. The J gene is TRBJ2-5, the V gene TRBV5-4; D might be TRBD1 (6 bases). This CDR3 is 13 amino acids long. V gave up 2 bases and J gave up 2 bases, with 7 bases separating them. Germline lookup yields CDR1 SGHNT and CDR2 YYREEE (reference sequence). The CDR3 coding sequence is TGTGCCAGCAGCTTCGACAGGCAAGAGACCCAGTACTTC. Encoded protein: CASSFDRQETQYF. The full variable domain, its missing parts supplied by reference TRBV5-4 and TRBJ2-5, is ETGVTQSPTHLIKTRGQQVTLRCSSQSGHNTVSWYQQALGQGPQFIFQYYREEENGRGNFPPRFSGLQFPNYSSELNVNALELDDSALYLCASSFDRQETQYFGPGTRLLVL.

The V gene is TRBV5-1, the J gene TRBJ2-7; 8 bases align to TRBD1. J lost 6 bases, V lost 0 bases, and 2 bases had no gene match. The germline gives CDR1 SGHRS, CDR2 YFSETQ. This CDR3 contains 13 residues. CDR3 nucleotides: TGCGCCAGCAGCTTGGGACAGGGGACCGAGCAGTACTTC. This gives the protein CASSLGQGTEQYF.

This clonotype has only a few counts. The rearrangement links TRBV6-5 to TRBJ2-5, with 7 bases aligning to TRBD1. This CDR3 comprises 15 residues. The ends lost 2 bases at V and 5 bases at J; junction bases unmatched: 8. The germline V gene encodes CDR1 MNHEY and CDR2 SVGAGI. CDR3 sequence: CASSYGTARMETQYF. The CDR3 nucleotides read TGTGCCAGCAGTTACGGGACAGCGAGGATGGAGACCCAGTACTTC.

This clonotype was seen a handful of times. CDR3 amino acids: CASALGGATYNEQFF. Here the CDR3 DNA reads TGTGCTAGTGCCCTGGGAGGGGCCACCTACAATGAGCAGTTCTTC. This chain connects TRBV12-5 to TRBJ2-1; 7 nucleotides align to TRBD2. Germline loops: CDR1 LGHNT, CDR2 FRNRAP. The trim removed 7 bases at V and 2 bases at J, leaving 8 bases unmatched. The CDR3 covers 15 residues.